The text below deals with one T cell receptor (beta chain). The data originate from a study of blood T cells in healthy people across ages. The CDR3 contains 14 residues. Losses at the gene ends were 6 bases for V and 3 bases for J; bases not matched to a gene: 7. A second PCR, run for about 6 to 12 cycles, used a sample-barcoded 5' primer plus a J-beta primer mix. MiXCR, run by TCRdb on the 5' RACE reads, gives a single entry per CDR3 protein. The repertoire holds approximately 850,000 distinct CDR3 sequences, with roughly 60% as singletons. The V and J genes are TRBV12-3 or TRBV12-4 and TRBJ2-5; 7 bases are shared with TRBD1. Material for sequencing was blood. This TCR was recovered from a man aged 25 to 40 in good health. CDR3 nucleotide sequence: TGTGCCAGCAGCCAGACAGGGTTAAAAGAGACCCAGTACTTC. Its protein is CASSQTGLKETQYF.